This section outlines one T cell receptor (beta chain) sequence together with its context. What this receptor recognizes is not known. No quality values exist for individual bases; no much larger clone is one base distant. V is clipped by 3 bases and J by 12 bases, and the sequence between their germline boundaries is 12 bases long. From the cysteine through the phenylalanine, the CDR3 covers 11 amino acids. Here the CDR3 DNA is all that survives: 33 bases in frame from base 1. Per the germline V gene (reference sequence), GTSNPN is the CDR1 and SVGIG is the CDR2. This sample is drawn from a study of OX40 agonist ivuxolimab in advanced cancers. In the study overall: Ivuxolimab was an agonistic, fully human IgG2 monoclonal antibody directed against OX40 (CD134), a costimulatory receptor. Intravenous ivuxolimab was administered to patients every 2 weeks at six dose levels: 0.01, 0.1, 0.3, 1.5, 3 and 10 mg/kg. Among the approximately 54 dose-escalation patients, 19 had hepatocellular carcinoma, 15 or so melanoma, 9 renal cell carcinoma and 9 head and neck cancer. In the dose-escalation cohort, roughly 82% of patients were male, and the mean age was 60 years with a range of about 20 to 80. Prior anti-PD-1, anti-PD-L1 or anti-CTLA-4 therapy was permitted, and 35% to 40% of dose-escalation patients had received checkpoint inhibitors. Partial responses were achieved by three dose-escalation patients, of whom one had hepatocellular carcinoma and two had cutaneous melanoma. The point of sequencing TCRbeta in the periphery was to test whether ivuxolimab changed TCR sequence diversity and drove clonal T-cell expansion. The paper describes the monotherapy dose-escalation part (N of about 47 patients) of the phase I trial of ivuxolimab. Overall study outcomes, separate from this receptor: Low levels of normalized T-cell clonal expansion were also seen in some patients who did not respond. Which antigens the clonally expanded peripheral T cells were specific for was not determined. In partial responders in the 0.1-3.0 mg/kg groups, normalized peripheral clonal expansion was found to be among the lowest, especially among CD8+ T cells. Clonal expansion of both CD4+ and CD8+ blood T cells was observed from baseline to week 6 at doses 0.1 to 3.0 mg/kg. After ivuxolimab, more expanded clones were found on average in CD8+ T cells than in CD4+ T cells.

For sequencing of the TCRbeta CDR3 region, genomic DNA was extracted from the sorted cells. The immunoSEQ Assay was used for sequencing of TCRbeta CDR3 regions. TCRdb took this table from immuneACCESS and kept in-frame rearrangements with V and J called. Such tables lack part of the clones; where checked against another copy, unresolved V genes explain under half of the gap, and the rest is unexplained. The sample has some 45,000 clones on record, 82% of them singletons. Approximately 25% of the sample comes from the top ten. Patients with autoimmune disease history or receiving systemic immunosuppression were excluded from the trial. Peripheral blood for TCR sequencing was drawn from every dose cohort at baseline, at cycle 4 day 1 and at cycle 7 day 1. Samples were obtained from an open-label, multicenter, first-in-human phase I dose-escalation trial of ivuxolimab. Adults with locally advanced or metastatic melanoma, renal cell, hepatocellular, or head and neck squamous cell carcinoma were enrolled in the trial. Before TCR sequencing, CD4+ T cells and CD8+ T cells were sorted from peripheral blood as separate populations.

This receptor chain uses TRBV30 and TRBJ2-1, with no confidently assigned D gene. The receptor was derived from an adult with an advanced solid tumor such as melanoma, head and neck, liver or kidney cancer. This specimen consisted of CD4+ or CD8+ T cells sorted from blood, obtained in a trial of the OX40 agonist ivuxolimab. The DNA sequence is given as TGTGCCTGGAGACAAACCAAGGGGCAGTTCTTC. Its coded protein is CAWRQTKGQFF. With all but the CDR3 taken from the reference TRBV30 and TRBJ2-1 genes, the full variable domain is: SQTIHQWPATLVQPVGSPLSLECTVEGTSNPNLYWYRQAAGRGLQLLFYSVGIGQISSEVPQNLSASRPQDRQFILSSKKLLLSDSGFYLCAWRQTKGQFFGPGTRLTVL.